The 23 T cell receptor beta chains below come from one sample, sequenced in a study of identical twins. TCRdb analysed the 5' RACE reads with MiXCR anew, one entry per CDR3 protein. The sample holds under 1 million distinct CDR3 sequences; around an eighth are singletons and the top ten take around 1.6%. This sample was shared with a second study, whose subject was yellow fever vaccine responses in identical twins.

Material: PBMCs. Receptors originate from a woman aged 18 to 35 in good health.

This chain joins TRBV10-1 and TRBJ1-1, with 7 positions matching TRBD1. CDR3 length equals 15 residues. V gave up 1 base and J gave up 0 bases; unmatched junction bases: 2. CDR1 and CDR2 from the germline V gene are WNHNN and SYGVQD (reference sequence). DNA of the CDR3: TGCGCCAGCAGTGAGTTCCAGGGGGTGAACACTGAAGCTTTCTTT. This sequence encodes CASSEFQGVNTEAFF.

Worth noting for this clonotype: At one end the junction does not follow the germline gene, possibly because of a read error. This sequence joins TRBV12-3 or TRBV12-4 and TRBJ2-1; the D gene is possibly TRBD2 (6 bases). This CDR3 is 17 amino acids long. The CDR3 protein is CASSLGLQGLSYNEQSF. In nucleotides, the CDR3 is TGTGCCAGCAGTTTGGGGTTGCAGGGACTCTCCTACAATGAGCAGTCCTTC.

This clonotype was seen a few times. This chain uses TRBV25-1 with TRBJ1-2; D is ambiguous. Germline assignment: CDR1 MGHDK and CDR2 SYGVNS. V shed 4 bases and J shed 6 bases, with 15 bases lying between them. CDR3 size: 14 residues. The CDR3 sequence: CASSAYRETNGYTF. CDR3 DNA sequence: TGTGCCAGCAGTGCATACAGAGAGACAAATGGCTACACCTTC.

This clonotype showed up just a few times. This chain joins TRBV20-1 and TRBJ1-2, with D unclear. The length of the CDR3 is 10 residues. The germline gives CDR1 DFQATT, CDR2 SNEGSKA (reference sequence). V lost 5 bases to trimming and J lost 8 bases, with 9 bases between them. The CDR3 spells CSAFQRGYTF. In DNA form, the CDR3 reads TGCAGTGCTTTCCAGAGAGGCTACACCTTC.

DNA of the CDR3: TGTGCCAGCAGCCAAGATAGTGTTCGGAGTATTAATGAAAAACTGTTTTTT. Protein product: CASSQDSVRSINEKLFF. The chain joins TRBV4-2 to TRBJ1-4; D gene ambiguous. The length of the CDR3 is 17 residues. Germline CDR1 is LGHNA and CDR2 is YNFKEQ. V lost 0 bases and J lost 4, with 15 bases in between.

This clonotype showed up just a few times. CDR3 residues: CATHPGGPIHTDTQYF. In nucleotides, the CDR3 is TGTGCCACGCACCCAGGAGGTCCCATTCACACAGATACGCAGTATTTT. V is TRBV7-9 and J is TRBJ2-3, with D possibly matching TRBD2 (5 bases). Trimming removed 10 bases from V and 2 bases from J, with 22 bases in between. The CDR3 totals 16 residues. Per the germline V gene, CDR1 is SEHNR and CDR2 is FQNEAQ (reference sequence).

This clonotype was found many times. The genes are TRBV7-9 and TRBJ1-1, with 7 positions matching TRBD1. The CDR3 has 13 residues. CDR1 and CDR2 from the germline V gene are SEHNR and FQNEAQ (reference sequence). Trimming at V came to 5 bases and at J to 5 bases, leaving 5 bases not matched to a gene. The CDR3 sequence: CASSLQGLTEAFF. CDR3 DNA sequence: TGTGCCAGCAGCCTACAGGGGTTGACTGAAGCTTTCTTT.

This clonotype was counted many times. This chain uses TRBV7-8 with TRBJ2-1; no definite D call. The CDR3 length is 15 residues. With 2 bases removed from V and 4 bases from J, the gap between germline ends came to 12 bases. Germline CDR1 and CDR2: SGHVS and FQNEAQ. CDR3: CASSLRTGPYNEQFF. The CDR3 DNA reads as TGTGCCAGCAGCTTAAGAACCGGACCATACAATGAGCAGTTCTTC.

This chain uses TRBV7-2 with TRBJ1-5; weak D call: TRBD1 (5 bases). Trimming shortened V by 2 bases and J by 3 bases, and 11 bases separated the two germline ends. The CDR3 has 15 amino acids. The germline V gene encodes CDR1 SGHTA and CDR2 FQGNSA. CDR3 residues: CASSLWGGVNQPQHF. The CDR3 nucleotides are TGTGCCAGCAGCTTATGGGGGGGGGTCAATCAGCCCCAGCATTTT.

This clonotype has just a few counts. V usage is TRBV12-3 or TRBV12-4 and J usage is TRBJ2-1; 11 nucleotides agree with TRBD2. The ends lost 1 base at V and 7 bases at J; junction bases unmatched: 6. This CDR3 has 16 amino acids. The DNA for the CDR3 is TGTGCCAGCAGTTTAGTCACACTAGCGGGAGCTAATGAGCAGTTCTTC. It is translated as CASSLVTLAGANEQFF.

This clonotype was detected only a few times. This chain connects TRBV4-2 to TRBJ2-1, with D unclear. Per the germline V gene, CDR1 is LGHNA and CDR2 is YNFKEQ. This CDR3 is 16 amino acids long. The V gene lost 1 base and the J gene lost 5 bases, with 15 bases spanning the gap. The CDR3 loop reads CASSQVLMGSDNEQFF. In nucleotides, the CDR3 is TGTGCCAGCAGCCAAGTCTTGATGGGATCCGACAATGAGCAGTTCTTC.

The CDR3 coding sequence is TGTGCCAGCAGTTTTTCCCGAACCTGGGGGGATGGCTACACCTTC. It is translated as CASSFSRTWGDGYTF. This chain uses TRBV12-3 or TRBV12-4 with TRBJ1-2; a weak D match, TRBD1 (5 bases). This CDR3 contains 15 residues. Trimming took 3 bases from V and 6 from J, leaving 17 bases between them.

Many counts were recorded for this clonotype. V usage is TRBV5-1 and J usage is TRBJ1-1; weak D call: TRBD1 (5 bases). The V and J ends lost 3 bases and 2 bases respectively, with 11 bases between them. The CDR3 is made up of 14 amino acids. CDR1 and CDR2 (germline): SGHRS, YFSETQ. The CDR3 sequence: CASSSRTLNTEAFF. The CDR3, as DNA: TGCGCCAGCAGCTCCCGGACATTAAACACTGAAGCTTTCTTT.

This clonotype came up many times. The chain recombines TRBV7-2 with TRBJ2-2; perhaps TRBD2 as D (6 bases). The CDR3 spans 16 residues. CDR1 is SGHTA and CDR2 is FQGNSA in the germline V gene. Trimming removed 1 base from V and 4 bases from J, with 13 bases in between. The CDR3 region is CASSLVTGAATGELFF. In DNA, the CDR3 is TGTGCCAGCAGCTTAGTGACGGGAGCGGCCACCGGGGAGCTGTTTTTT.

This clonotype has at least ten counts. The chain is built from TRBV27 and TRBJ2-7; TRBD2 aligns across 8 bases. V trimming: 1 base; J trimming: 2 bases; junction bases outside the gene matches: 13. CDR1 MNHEY and CDR2 SMNVEV come from the germline V gene (reference sequence). The CDR3 extends over 18 amino acids. CDR3 bases: TGTGCCAGCAGTTTATTGGCTAGCGGGCCAACAGCCACCTACGAGCAGTACTTC. Amino acids: CASSLLASGPTATYEQYF.

This chain uses TRBV5-1 with TRBJ1-1; a weak D match, TRBD1 (5 bases). Germline assignment: CDR1 SGHRS and CDR2 YFSETQ. V lost 4 bases, J lost 0 bases, and 19 bases lay in between. The CDR3 has 17 amino acids. CDR3 loop: CASSTGPATGLNTEAFF. CDR3 coding DNA: TGCGCCAGCAGCACGGGACCGGCGACCGGCTTGAACACTGAAGCTTTCTTT.

This clonotype occurred many times. The CDR3 DNA reads as TGTGCCAGCAGCTTAGCAGGACGAGCGGGAGATACGCAGTATTTT. It encodes CASSLAGRAGDTQYF. V gene TRBV7-9 combines with J gene TRBJ2-3; weak D call: TRBD2 (6 bases). This CDR3 contains 15 residues. The V end was cut by 0 bases, the J end by 5 bases, with 12 bases between. Germline-derived CDR1 and CDR2 are SEHNR and FQNEAQ (reference sequence).

V gene TRBV28 combines with J gene TRBJ2-7, with D possibly matching TRBD2 (6 bases). CDR1 is MDHEN, CDR2 SYDVKM, per germline. CDR3 length equals 14 residues. Trimming removed 8 bases at V and 2 bases at J, with 16 bases between. CDR3 in amino acids: CASVGGNPPYEQYF. The CDR3, as DNA: TGTGCCAGCGTCGGCGGGAACCCCCCCTACGAGCAGTACTTC.

V and J are TRBV10-1 and TRBJ1-2; possible D gene TRBD1, 5 bases. In germline, CDR1 is WNHNN, CDR2 SYGVQD (reference sequence). V lost 1 base and J lost 7, with 16 bases in between. The CDR3 contains 15 residues. The CDR3 here is CASSEFVTGGVGYTF. In DNA form, the CDR3 reads TGCGCCAGCAGTGAGTTCGTAACGGGGGGTGTTGGCTACACCTTC.

The chain employs TRBV7-9 and TRBJ1-2, with TRBD1 matching 7 bases. Trimming at V came to 5 bases and at J to 13 bases, leaving 16 bases not matched to a gene. Germline CDR1 reads SEHNR; CDR2 reads FQNEAQ (reference sequence). The CDR3 is 14 amino acids. The CDR3 loop is CASSQEGAAGSGTF. CDR3 nucleotides: TGTGCCAGCAGCCAGGAGGGGGCGGCCGGGAGTGGCACCTTC.

In the case of this clonotype: A read error may produce the germline difference seen at one junction end. The genes are TRBV5-1 and TRBJ2-1; D perhaps matches TRBD2 (7 bases). Germline V lookup: CDR1 SGHRS, CDR2 YFSETQ. The CDR3 loop spans 15 amino acids. As DNA, the CDR3 is TGCGCCAGCAGCCTAGGGGGGGAACCCTACAGTGAGCAGTTCTTC. Translation gives CASSLGGEPYSEQFF.

At least ten counts were recorded for this clonotype. This chain joins TRBV19 and TRBJ1-1, with D possibly being TRBD1 (5 bases). Trimming cost V 3 bases and J 5 bases, with 10 bases left between them. The CDR3 runs 13 residues. Germline CDR1 and CDR2: LNHDA and SQIVND (reference sequence). CDR3 sequence: CASSMTGRTEAFF. CDR3 nucleotide sequence: TGTGCCAGTAGTATGACGGGGCGGACTGAAGCTTTCTTT.

J is TRBJ2-3 and V is TRBV5-1; 10 bases agree with TRBD2. CDR3 length: 16 amino acids. Losses at the gene ends were 4 bases for V and 2 bases for J; bases not matched to a gene: 7. Per the germline V gene, CDR1 is SGHRS and CDR2 is YFSETQ. The DNA for the CDR3 is TGCGCCAGCAGCGCACAGGGACTAGCGAACACAGATACGCAGTATTTT. Translating gives CASSAQGLANTDTQYF.